Below, one T cell receptor (beta chain) is given with its context. Its specificity is not known. This record belongs to a study of vaccination effects on CD4 cells after COVID-19. Broader study findings: At late timepoints after vaccination, vaccine- and infection-induced clones shrank markedly. Common cold coronavirus cross-reactivity was shown by only 1 of 255 vaccine-induced clones in healthy vaccinees.

In the ViraFEST assay, antigen-specific CD4+ clonotypes were identified by expansion after peptide-pool stimulation. Following an approximately ten-day culture, CD4+ T cells were purified. Two-dose BNT162b2 or mRNA-1273 vaccination was given to participants. Neither prior SARS-CoV-2 infection nor positive nucleocapsid antibodies were present in the vaccine recipients. The CDR3 runs to 14 residues. CDR1 is SGHRS, CDR2 YFSETQ, per germline. J lost 9 bases, V lost 4 bases, and 4 bases had no gene match. Method: immunoSEQ multiplex PCR; TCRdb's copy keeps in-frame clones and lacks some. The sample includes roughly 59,000 clones, around 82% of them seen just once.

The chain combines TRBV5-1 with TRBJ1-6; 10 nucleotides align to TRBD1. The specimen comprised CD4+ T cells from PBMCs cultured with HCoV-OC43 spike peptides, sampled after COVID-19 vaccination. Stated subset: HCoV-OC43 spike overlapping peptide pool stimulation. This clonotype was obtained from a human donor who received a COVID-19 vaccine. The CDR3 DNA is TGCGCCAGCAGCCCCGGGACAGGGGTTTCACCCCTCCACTTT. Translating it yields CASSPGTGVSPLHF.